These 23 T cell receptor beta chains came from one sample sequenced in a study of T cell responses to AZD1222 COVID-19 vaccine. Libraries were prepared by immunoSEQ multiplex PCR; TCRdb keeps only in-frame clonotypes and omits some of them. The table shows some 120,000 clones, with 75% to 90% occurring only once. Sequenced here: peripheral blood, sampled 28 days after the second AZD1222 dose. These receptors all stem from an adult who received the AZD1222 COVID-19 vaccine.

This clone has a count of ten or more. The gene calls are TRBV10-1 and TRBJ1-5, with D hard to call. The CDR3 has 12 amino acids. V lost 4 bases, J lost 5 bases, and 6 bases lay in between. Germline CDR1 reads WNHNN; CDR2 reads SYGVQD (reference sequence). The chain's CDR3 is CASSVGYQPQHF. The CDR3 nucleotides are TGCGCCAGCAGTGTCGGGTATCAGCCCCAGCATTTT.

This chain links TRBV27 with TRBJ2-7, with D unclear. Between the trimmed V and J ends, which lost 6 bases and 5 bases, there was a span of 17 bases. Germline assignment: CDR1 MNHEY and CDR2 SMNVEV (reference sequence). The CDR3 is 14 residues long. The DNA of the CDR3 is TGTGCCAGCAGACCCACTTGGGCAAGGGACGAGCAGTACTTC. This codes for CASRPTWARDEQYF.

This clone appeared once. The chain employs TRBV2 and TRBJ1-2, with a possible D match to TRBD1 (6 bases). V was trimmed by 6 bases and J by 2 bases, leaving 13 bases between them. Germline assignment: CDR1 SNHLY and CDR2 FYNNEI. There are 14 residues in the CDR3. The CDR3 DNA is TGTGCCAGCAGCCGGGGGGGACAAAACTATGGCTACACCTTC. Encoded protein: CASSRGGQNYGYTF.

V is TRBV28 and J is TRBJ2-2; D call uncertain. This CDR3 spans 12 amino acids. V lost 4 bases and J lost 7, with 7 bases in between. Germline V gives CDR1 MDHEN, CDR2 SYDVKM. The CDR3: CASSSSRGELFF. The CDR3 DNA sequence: TGTGCCAGCAGTTCCTCCCGCGGGGAGCTGTTTTTT.

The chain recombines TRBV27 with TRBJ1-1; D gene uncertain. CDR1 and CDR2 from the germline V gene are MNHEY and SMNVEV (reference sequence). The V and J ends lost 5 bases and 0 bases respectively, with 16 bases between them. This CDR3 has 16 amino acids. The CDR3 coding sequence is TGTGCCAGCAGTGATGGGGTCGGGTCTATGAACACTGAAGCTTTCTTT. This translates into CASSDGVGSMNTEAFF.

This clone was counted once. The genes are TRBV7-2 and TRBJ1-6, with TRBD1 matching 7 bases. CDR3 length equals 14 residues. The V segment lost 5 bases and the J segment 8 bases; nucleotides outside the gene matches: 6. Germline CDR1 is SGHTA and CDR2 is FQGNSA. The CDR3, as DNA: TGTGCCAGCAGCCCGGGACAGCCCTATTCACCCCTCCACTTT. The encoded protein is CASSPGQPYSPLHF.

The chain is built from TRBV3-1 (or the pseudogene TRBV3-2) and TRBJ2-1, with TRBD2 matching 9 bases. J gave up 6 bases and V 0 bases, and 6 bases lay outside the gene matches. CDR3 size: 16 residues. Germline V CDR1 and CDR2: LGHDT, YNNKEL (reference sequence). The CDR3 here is CASSQDCCGGANEQFF. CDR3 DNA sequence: TGTGCCAGCAGCCAAGATTGTTGCGGGGGGGCCAATGAGCAGTTCTTC.

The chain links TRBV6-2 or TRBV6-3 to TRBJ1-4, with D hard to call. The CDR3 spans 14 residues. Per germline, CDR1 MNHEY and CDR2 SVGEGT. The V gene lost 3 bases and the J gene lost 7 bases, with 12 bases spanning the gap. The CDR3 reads CASSYSGISEKLFF. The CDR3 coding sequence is TGTGCCAGCAGTTATTCGGGGATCAGTGAAAAACTGTTTTTT.

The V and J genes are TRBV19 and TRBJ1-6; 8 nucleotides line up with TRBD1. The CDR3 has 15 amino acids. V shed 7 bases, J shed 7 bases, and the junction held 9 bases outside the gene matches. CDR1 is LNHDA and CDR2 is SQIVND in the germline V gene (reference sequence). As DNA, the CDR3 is TGTGCCAGTACCAGCCCCCGACAGGGGAATTCACCCCTCCACTTT. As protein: CASTSPRQGNSPLHF.

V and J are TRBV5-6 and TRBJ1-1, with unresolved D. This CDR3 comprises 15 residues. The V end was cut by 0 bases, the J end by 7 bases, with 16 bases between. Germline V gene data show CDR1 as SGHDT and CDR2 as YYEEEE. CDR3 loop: CASSLVGLYPHEAFF. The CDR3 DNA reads TGTGCCAGCAGCTTGGTAGGGCTGTATCCACATGAAGCTTTCTTT.

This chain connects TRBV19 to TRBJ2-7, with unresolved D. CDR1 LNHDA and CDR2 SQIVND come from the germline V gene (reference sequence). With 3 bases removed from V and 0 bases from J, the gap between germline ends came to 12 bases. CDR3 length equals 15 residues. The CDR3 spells CASSIQAVGSYEQYF. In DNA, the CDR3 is TGTGCCAGTAGTATCCAGGCGGTGGGCTCCTACGAGCAGTACTTC.

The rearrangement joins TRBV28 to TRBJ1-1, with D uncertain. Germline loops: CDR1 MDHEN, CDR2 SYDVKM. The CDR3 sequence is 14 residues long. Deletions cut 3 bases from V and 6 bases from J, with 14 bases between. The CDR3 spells CASSFMGLMAEAFF. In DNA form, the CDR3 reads TGTGCCAGCAGTTTTATGGGCCTCATGGCTGAAGCTTTCTTT.

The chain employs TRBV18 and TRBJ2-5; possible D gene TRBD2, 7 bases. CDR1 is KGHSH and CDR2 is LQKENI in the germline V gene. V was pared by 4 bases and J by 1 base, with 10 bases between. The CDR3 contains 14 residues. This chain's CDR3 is CASSLGGRQETQYF. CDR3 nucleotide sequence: TGTGCCAGCTCACTGGGGGGGCGCCAAGAGACCCAGTACTTC.

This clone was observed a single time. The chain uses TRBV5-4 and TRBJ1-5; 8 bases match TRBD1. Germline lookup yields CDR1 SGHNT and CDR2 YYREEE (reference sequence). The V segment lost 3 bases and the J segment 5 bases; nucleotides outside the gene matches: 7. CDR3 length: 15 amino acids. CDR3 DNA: TGTGCCAGCAGCTCAGGGGGCAGCCATGATCAGCCCCAGCATTTT. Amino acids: CASSSGGSHDQPQHF.

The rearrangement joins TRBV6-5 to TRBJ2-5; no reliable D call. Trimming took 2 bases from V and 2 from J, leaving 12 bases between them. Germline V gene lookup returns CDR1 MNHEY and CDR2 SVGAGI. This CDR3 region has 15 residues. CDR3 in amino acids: CASSYGPVGQETQYF. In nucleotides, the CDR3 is TGTGCCAGCAGTTACGGGCCGGTAGGGCAAGAGACCCAGTACTTC.

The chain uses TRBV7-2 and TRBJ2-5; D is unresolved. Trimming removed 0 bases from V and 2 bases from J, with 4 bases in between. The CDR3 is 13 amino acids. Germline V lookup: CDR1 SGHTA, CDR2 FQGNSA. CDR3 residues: CASSLASQETQYF. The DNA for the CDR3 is TGTGCCAGCAGCTTAGCCTCACAAGAGACCCAGTACTTC. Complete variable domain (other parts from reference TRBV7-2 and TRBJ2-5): GAGVSQSPSNKVTEKGKDVELRCDPISGHTALYWYRQSLGQGLEFLIYFQGNSAPDKSGLPSDRFSAERTGGSVSTLTIQRTQQEDSAVYLCASSLASQETQYFGPGTRLLVL.

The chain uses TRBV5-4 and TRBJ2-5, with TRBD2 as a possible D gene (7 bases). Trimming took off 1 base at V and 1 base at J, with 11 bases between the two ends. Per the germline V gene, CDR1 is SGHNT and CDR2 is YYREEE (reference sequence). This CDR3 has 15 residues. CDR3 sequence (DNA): TGTGCCAGCAGCTTGACCGGGGGGCCCCAAGAGACCCAGTACTTC. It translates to CASSLTGGPQETQYF.

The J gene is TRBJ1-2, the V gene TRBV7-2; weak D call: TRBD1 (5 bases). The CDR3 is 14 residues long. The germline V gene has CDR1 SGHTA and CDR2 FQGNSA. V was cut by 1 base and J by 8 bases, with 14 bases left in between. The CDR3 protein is CASSLGVGARGYTF. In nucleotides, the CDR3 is TGTGCCAGCAGCTTAGGAGTAGGGGCACGAGGCTACACCTTC. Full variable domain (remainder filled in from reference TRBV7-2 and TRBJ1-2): GAGVSQSPSNKVTEKGKDVELRCDPISGHTALYWYRQSLGQGLEFLIYFQGNSAPDKSGLPSDRFSAERTGGSVSTLTIQRTQQEDSAVYLCASSLGVGARGYTFGSGTRLTVV.

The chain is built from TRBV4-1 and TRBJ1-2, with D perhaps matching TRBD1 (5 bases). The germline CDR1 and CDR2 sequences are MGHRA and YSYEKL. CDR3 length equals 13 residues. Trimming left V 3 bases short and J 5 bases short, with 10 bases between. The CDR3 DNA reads TGCGCCAGCAGCCAGGGGGGAGATTATGGCTACACCTTC. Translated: CASSQGGDYGYTF.

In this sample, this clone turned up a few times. The CDR3 DNA is TGTGCCAGCAGTTACACACAGACAGGGAGCACTGAAGCTTTCTTT. Residues: CASSYTQTGSTEAFF. V is TRBV6-2 or TRBV6-3 and J is TRBJ1-1, with 7 positions matching TRBD1. J was trimmed by 4 bases and V by 2 bases; bases with no gene match: 7. The CDR3 is 15 residues long. The germline gives CDR1 MNHEY, CDR2 SVGEGT.

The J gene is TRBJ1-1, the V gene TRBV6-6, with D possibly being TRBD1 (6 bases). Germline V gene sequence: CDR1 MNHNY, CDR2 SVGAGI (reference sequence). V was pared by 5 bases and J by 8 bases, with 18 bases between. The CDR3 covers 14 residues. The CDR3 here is CASSRQAMPGEAFF. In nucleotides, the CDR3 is TGTGCCAGCAGTCGACAGGCCATGCCGGGGGAAGCTTTCTTT.

The CDR3 DNA follows: TGTGCCAGCAGCCCGTGGGGGGACCTCAATCAGCCCCAGCATTTT. Translation gives CASSPWGDLNQPQHF. J is TRBJ1-5 and V is TRBV7-2, with D possibly being TRBD1 (5 bases). V lost 5 bases and J 3 bases, leaving 14 bases between the germline ends. Germline assignment: CDR1 SGHTA and CDR2 FQGNSA. CDR3 length: 15 amino acids.

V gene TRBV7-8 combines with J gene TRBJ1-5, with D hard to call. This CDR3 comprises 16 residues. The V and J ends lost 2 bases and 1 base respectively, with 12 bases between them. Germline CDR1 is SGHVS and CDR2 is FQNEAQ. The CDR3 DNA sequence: TGTGCCAGCAGCTTATGGAGGGTGGAGAGCAATCAGCCCCAGCATTTT. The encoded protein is CASSLWRVESNQPQHF.